These 9 T cell receptor beta chains originate from one sample sequenced in a study of long-term antiretroviral therapy in people with HIV. Researchers ran immunoSEQ v3.0 at survey level. The method was immunoSEQ multiplex PCR; TCRdb's version includes in-frame clones alone and lacks a portion of them. The sample lists 30,000 to 35,000 clones; roughly 77% were seen once. The starting material was unsorted PBMCs, obtained 1.9 years after starting antiretroviral therapy. These TCRs come from a man aged 18 to 29 with HIV.

The DNA for the CDR3 is TGTGCCAGCACGAAAGGACTGAACACTGAAGCTTTCTTT. Protein: CASTKGLNTEAFF. V and J are TRBV6-1 and TRBJ1-1; the D is unclear. The V and J ends lost 7 bases and 0 bases respectively, with 9 bases between them. The length of the CDR3 is 13 residues. Looked up from germline, CDR1 is MNHNS and CDR2 is SASEGT.

The J gene is TRBJ1-1, the V gene TRBV9, with TRBD1 as a possible D gene (6 bases). Germline values: CDR1 SGDLS, CDR2 YYNGEE. The V gene lost 0 bases and the J gene lost 5 bases, with 14 bases spanning the gap. The CDR3 covers 15 residues. CDR3: CASSVGRGGQTEAFF. DNA for the CDR3: TGTGCCAGCAGCGTAGGTAGAGGGGGTCAGACTGAAGCTTTCTTT.

This chain connects TRBV7-9 to TRBJ2-1; D not resolved. V was shortened by 4 bases and J by 8 bases, with 15 bases between the two germline ends. CDR1 is SEHNR and CDR2 is FQNEAQ in the germline V gene (reference sequence). The CDR3 covers 14 residues. The CDR3 region is CASSSVGHNDEQFF. CDR3 nucleotides: TGTGCCAGCAGCTCAGTCGGCCACAATGATGAGCAGTTCTTC. The variable domain in full, completed from reference TRBV7-9 and TRBJ2-1, reads DTGVSQNPRHKITKRGQNVTFRCDPISEHNRLYWYRQTLGQGPEFLTYFQNEAQLEKSRLLSDRFSAERPKGSFSTLEIQRTEQGDSAMYLCASSSVGHNDEQFFGPGTRLTVL.

This clone was observed a few times. This chain joins TRBV16 and TRBJ1-2; 8 nucleotides match TRBD1. Germline V gene sequence: CDR1 KGHSY, CDR2 FQNENV. Trimming removed 0 bases from V and 5 bases from J; junction bases left unmatched: 5. There are 15 residues in the CDR3. The CDR3 DNA reads as TGTGCCAGCAGCCAATCCACAGGGGGAATTTATGGCTACACCTTC. Its translation: CASSQSTGGIYGYTF.

The chain couples TRBV6-1 to TRBJ2-7; 8 positions agree with TRBD2. The CDR3 covers 15 residues. The J segment lost 2 bases and the V segment lost 1 base, leaving 4 bases of the junction unmatched. Germline CDR1 is MNHNS and CDR2 is SASEGT. DNA for the CDR3: TGTGCCAGCAGTGAAGGTAGCGGGGTTCCCTACGAGCAGTACGTC. It is translated as CASSEGSGVPYEQYV.

The chain carries TRBV30 and TRBJ2-3; no definite D call. V was trimmed by 5 bases and J by 0 bases, leaving 9 bases between them. This CDR3 spans 13 amino acids. Germline assignment: CDR1 GTSNPN and CDR2 SVGIG (reference sequence). CDR3 sequence reads: CAWGPHSTDTQYF. Here the CDR3 DNA reads TGTGCCTGGGGCCCTCATAGCACAGATACGCAGTATTTT.

This clone occurred once. The chain employs TRBV21-1 and TRBJ2-1; TRBD1 was called by the table and not checked on the DNA. TRBV21-1 is a recognized pseudogene. This CDR3 comprises 15 residues. The CDR3 DNA reads as TGTGCCAGCAATGTACAGGGGGCTCTGGACAATGAGCAGTTCTTC. This translates into CASNVQGALDNEQFF.

This clone has only a few counts. This chain joins TRBV5-6 and TRBJ1-2; D is possibly TRBD1 (5 bases). The CDR3 is made up of 15 amino acids. Per the germline V gene, CDR1 is SGHDT and CDR2 is YYEEEE. With 4 bases removed from V and 5 bases from J, the gap between germline ends came to 18 bases. In nucleotides, the CDR3 is TGTGCCAGCAGCCCCGGGACGGAATCCCTTTATGGCTACACCTTC. Amino acid sequence: CASSPGTESLYGYTF.

This clone appeared a single time. This rearrangement joins TRBV28 to TRBJ2-1; TRBD2 aligns across 7 bases. V gave up 7 bases and J gave up 10 bases; unmatched junction bases: 13. The CDR3 is made up of 14 amino acids. Germline V gives CDR1 MDHEN, CDR2 SYDVKM. CDR3 nucleotide sequence: TGTGCCAGCACCTTTGTGGCGGGGGTTCGAGAGCAGTTCTTC. As protein: CASTFVAGVREQFF.